The next 27 T cell receptor beta chains were all read from a single sample in a study of blood T cell repertoires in COVID-19. Data came from immunoSEQ multiplex PCR; TCRdb stores just in-frame clones and leaves some out. This table has 200,000 to 300,000 clones, about 87% appearing once. Material: PBMCs or T cells enriched from blood (not recorded which). Receptor source: a young woman with acute COVID-19.

The chain employs TRBV27 and TRBJ1-2; D uncertain. Germline CDR1 reads MNHEY; CDR2 reads SMNVEV (reference sequence). Trimming removed 5 bases at V and 6 bases at J, with 19 bases between. The CDR3 has 15 residues. The CDR3 DNA reads TGTGCCAGCAGTCCCACGGGTCTAACGTCGGATGGCTACACCTTC. Protein: CASSPTGLTSDGYTF.

The chain employs TRBV2 and TRBJ2-7; D is perhaps TRBD2 (6 bases). Germline V lookup: CDR1 SNHLY, CDR2 FYNNEI. V dropped 2 bases and J dropped 4 bases, with 9 bases sitting between them. This CDR3 is 13 amino acids long. CDR3 nucleotides: TGTGCCAGCAGTGAACCGGGGGAATACGAGCAGTACTTC. Residues: CASSEPGEYEQYF. Looking up the rest from reference TRBV2 and TRBJ2-7 gives the full variable domain: EPEVTQTPSHQVTQMGQEVILRCVPISNHLYFYWYRQILGQKVEFLVSFYNNEISEKSEIFDDQFSVERPDGSNFTLKIRSTKLEDSAMYFCASSEPGEYEQYFGPGTRLTVT.

The rearrangement joins TRBV5-6 to TRBJ2-3; D unresolved. The germline CDR1 and CDR2 sequences are SGHDT and YYEEEE. This CDR3 has 13 amino acids. V dropped 0 bases and J dropped 4 bases, with 6 bases sitting between them. The CDR3 here is CASSLGPPDTQYF. CDR3 DNA sequence: TGTGCCAGCAGCTTGGGGCCCCCAGATACGCAGTATTTT. The entire variable domain, with the rest obtained from reference TRBV5-6 and TRBJ2-3, is as follows: DAGVTQSPTHLIKTRGQQVTLRCSPKSGHDTVSWYQQALGQGPQFIFQYYEEEERQRGNFPDRFSGHQFPNYSSELNVNALLLGDSALYLCASSLGPPDTQYFGPGTRLTVL.

This clone was seen only once. This chain uses TRBV15 with TRBJ1-1, with D possibly being TRBD1 (5 bases). V gave up 2 bases and J gave up 4 bases, with 14 bases separating them. The CDR3 has 15 residues. Germline-derived CDR1 and CDR2 are LNHNV and YYDKDF (reference sequence). The CDR3 region has the DNA TGTGCCACCAGCAGACCAGGGATGGGTATCACTGAAGCTTTCTTT. This sequence encodes CATSRPGMGITEAFF.

In DNA form, the CDR3 reads TGTGCCACCAGCAACCAAAGGGGGCCTGGAAACACCATATATTTT. Translating gives CATSNQRGPGNTIYF. J is TRBJ1-3 and V is TRBV15, with 7 positions matching TRBD1. Trimming removed 4 bases from V and 2 bases from J; junction bases left unmatched: 5. The CDR3 is 15 residues long. Germline V gene data show CDR1 as LNHNV and CDR2 as YYDKDF (reference sequence).

The sample holds a few counts of this clone. The chain is built from TRBV7-6 and TRBJ2-3, with D tentatively TRBD2 (6 bases). The germline V gene has CDR1 SGHVS and CDR2 FNYEAQ. The V gene lost 0 bases and the J gene lost 2 bases, with 9 bases spanning the gap. CDR3 length: 15 amino acids. The CDR3 region is CASSLAGGITDTQYF. CDR3 nucleotide sequence: TGTGCCAGCAGCTTAGCGGGGGGAATCACAGATACGCAGTATTTT.

The chain carries TRBV5-1 and TRBJ2-3, with TRBD2 matching over 8 bases. This CDR3 has 14 residues. Germline V gene sequence: CDR1 SGHRS, CDR2 YFSETQ. V shed 4 bases and J 1 base; nucleotides not matched to a gene: 2. The CDR3 region is CASSMTSGTDTQYF. For the CDR3, the DNA is TGCGCCAGCAGCATGACTAGCGGCACAGATACGCAGTATTTT.

V and J are TRBV6-1 and TRBJ2-3; 13 nucleotides agree with TRBD2. Germline CDR1 is MNHNS and CDR2 is SASEGT. The CDR3 is made up of 16 amino acids. With V trimmed by 3 bases and J by 4 bases, 4 bases remained unmatched. The DNA for the CDR3 is TGTGCCAGCAGTGAGAGACTAGCGGGGGGATCAGATACGCAGTATTTT. Residues: CASSERLAGGSDTQYF.

The DNA for the CDR3 is TGTGCCAGCAGTTACAGGGGGCGCGATTCACCCCTCCACTTT. Protein sequence: CASSYRGRDSPLHF. The gene calls are TRBV6-5 and TRBJ1-6; 7 nucleotides agree with TRBD1. This CDR3 is built from 14 residues. The junction had 3 bases not matched to a gene; V was cut back by 2 bases and J by 8 bases. Germline V gives CDR1 MNHEY, CDR2 SVGAGI.

This chain links TRBV10-3 with TRBJ1-1; D ambiguous. Germline assignment: CDR1 ENHRY and CDR2 SYGVKD. This CDR3 spans 15 amino acids. The V end lost 6 bases, the J end lost 0 bases, and 14 bases lay between the germline ends. This CDR3 is CAISVIRGMNTEAFF. CDR3 nucleotides: TGTGCCATCAGCGTAATTAGAGGGATGAACACTGAAGCTTTCTTT.

The gene calls are TRBV5-5 and TRBJ1-4; TRBD1 matches 9 bases. The CDR3 contains 14 residues. The junction had 0 bases not matched to a gene; V was cut back by 0 bases and J by 6 bases. Germline loops: CDR1 SGHKS, CDR2 YYEKEE (reference sequence). As DNA, the CDR3 is TGTGCCAGCAGCTTGGGACAGGGGGATGAAAAACTGTTTTTT. The encoded protein is CASSLGQGDEKLFF.

V and J are TRBV12-3 or TRBV12-4 and TRBJ1-2; D not certain. This CDR3 contains 12 residues. V lost 3 bases to trimming and J lost 8 bases, with 10 bases between them. Here the CDR3 DNA reads TGTGCCAGCAGTTTGACTGGCCGCGGCTACACCTTC. Translated, it gives CASSLTGRGYTF.

The rearrangement joins TRBV5-4 to TRBJ2-2, with D possibly TRBD1 on 6 matching bases. The length of the CDR3 is 14 residues. Germline CDR1 and CDR2: SGHNT and YYREEE (reference sequence). Trimming shortened V by 4 bases and J by 6 bases, and 13 bases separated the two germline ends. The CDR3 nucleotides read TGTGCCAGCAGCGGAACAGGGTTCGCCGGGGAGCTGTTTTTT. This codes for CASSGTGFAGELFF.

This clone was seen just once. The CDR3 region is CASSYPGRRQETQYF. The CDR3 bases are TGTGCCAGCAGTTACCCCGGCAGGAGGCAAGAGACCCAGTACTTC. V gene TRBV6-2 or TRBV6-3 combines with J gene TRBJ2-5; weak D call: TRBD2 (5 bases). The ends were cut back, 2 bases at V and 2 bases at J, with 12 bases in the middle. CDR3 length equals 15 residues. Per germline, CDR1 MNHEY and CDR2 SVGEGT.

About this clone: This specimen includes other DNA sequences encoding the same CDR3. The chain joins TRBV5-1 to TRBJ2-1; D may be TRBD2 (5 bases). The CDR3 covers 13 residues. The germline V gene has CDR1 SGHRS and CDR2 YFSETQ. V lost 0 bases to trimming and J lost 5 bases, with 6 bases between them. CDR3 sequence reads: CASSLGGDNEQFF. CDR3 DNA: TGCGCCAGCAGCTTGGGGGGAGACAATGAGCAGTTCTTC.

The chain recombines TRBV5-1 with TRBJ1-1, with 7 nucleotides matching TRBD1. The CDR3 covers 16 residues. The germline V gene encodes CDR1 SGHRS and CDR2 YFSETQ. V shed 5 bases and J 1 base; nucleotides not matched to a gene: 11. The CDR3, as DNA: TGCGCCAGCAGATCAACCTTGGACAGGAGGAACACTGAAGCTTTCTTT. This encodes CASRSTLDRRNTEAFF.

The chain joins TRBV19 to TRBJ2-7; tentatively, D is TRBD1 (5 bases). The CDR3 contains 13 residues. Germline loops: CDR1 LNHDA, CDR2 SQIVND (reference sequence). The V end was cut by 5 bases, the J end by 5 bases, with 13 bases between. CDR3 coding DNA: TGTGCCAGTAGTGGGGCAGGTGGGGACGAGCAGTACTTC. It yields the protein CASSGAGGDEQYF.

V and J are TRBV4-3 and TRBJ2-5, with D possibly TRBD2 on 5 matching bases. Germline CDR1 reads LGHNA; CDR2 reads YSLEER. The V end lost 0 bases, the J end lost 1 base, and 9 bases lay between the germline ends. CDR3 length equals 15 residues. The CDR3 DNA reads TGCGCCAGCAGCCAAGACGCCGGGATCCAAGAGACCCAGTACTTC. Amino acids: CASSQDAGIQETQYF.

The chain combines TRBV5-6 with TRBJ2-3, with 9 bases that match TRBD1. The V gene's germline CDR1 is SGHDT and CDR2 YYEEEE. V lost 2 bases, J lost 3 bases, and 10 bases stayed unmatched. There are 17 residues in the CDR3. This CDR3 reads CASSLSDRGLGTDTQYF. CDR3 in DNA: TGTGCCAGCAGCTTAAGTGACAGGGGGTTGGGTACAGATACGCAGTATTTT.

This clone showed up just a few times. CDR3 nucleotide sequence: TGTGCCAGCAGCCAAGAGCGGAGGTACGAGCAGTACTTC. Translation: CASSQERRYEQYF. V gene TRBV4-2 combines with J gene TRBJ2-7, with a weak D call TRBD2 (5 bases). Germline V gene lookup returns CDR1 LGHNA and CDR2 YNFKEQ. V was trimmed by 0 bases and J by 4 bases, leaving 7 bases between them. This CDR3 is 13 amino acids long.

This clone has just a few counts. The chain couples TRBV18 to TRBJ2-3, with 12 nucleotides matching TRBD1. The ends lost 2 bases at V and 1 base at J; junction bases unmatched: 1. The CDR3 has 16 residues. The germline V gene has CDR1 KGHSH and CDR2 LQKENI. The CDR3: CASSPGTGGGTDTQYF. CDR3 nucleotide sequence: TGTGCCAGCTCACCAGGGACAGGGGGCGGCACAGATACGCAGTATTTT.

This sequence joins TRBV7-9 and TRBJ1-5, with D hard to call. There are 14 residues in the CDR3. The germline V gene has CDR1 SEHNR and CDR2 FQNEAQ (reference sequence). The V end lost 1 base, the J end lost 3 bases, and 7 bases lay between the germline ends. The CDR3 here is CASSLGGLNQPQHF. CDR3 in DNA: TGTGCCAGCAGCTTAGGAGGTCTCAATCAGCCCCAGCATTTT.

The chain recombines TRBV4-1 with TRBJ1-5, with D possibly matching TRBD1 (5 bases). The CDR3 covers 14 residues. Per the germline V gene, CDR1 is MGHRA and CDR2 is YSYEKL. The ends were cut back, 1 base at V and 6 bases at J, with 10 bases in the middle. CDR3: CASSQASQGQPQHF. The CDR3 DNA reads as TGCGCCAGCAGCCAAGCCAGCCAGGGTCAGCCCCAGCATTTT.

The chain joins TRBV30 to TRBJ2-3; 9 bases match TRBD2. Germline lookup yields CDR1 GTSNPN and CDR2 SVGIG (reference sequence). V shed 1 base and J 4 bases; nucleotides not matched to a gene: 6. This CDR3 is built from 15 residues. CDR3 sequence (DNA): TGTGCCTGGAGTGGGACTAGCGTATTTGCAGATACGCAGTATTTT. This codes for CAWSGTSVFADTQYF.

This chain links TRBV27 with TRBJ1-1; D is possibly TRBD1 (5 bases). CDR1 is MNHEY, CDR2 SMNVEV, per germline (reference sequence). The CDR3 sequence is 14 residues long. The V end was cut by 2 bases, the J end by 5 bases, with 12 bases between. The CDR3 here is CASSLQGIGTEAFF. The CDR3 bases are TGTGCCAGCAGTTTACAGGGAATAGGAACTGAAGCTTTCTTT.

The J gene is TRBJ1-5, the V gene TRBV4-1, with a tentative D call TRBD1 (5 bases). The CDR3 has 15 amino acids. Trimming removed 6 bases from V and 3 bases from J, with 15 bases in between. Germline V CDR1 and CDR2: MGHRA, YSYEKL. CDR3 DNA: TGCGCCAGCAGACTACAGGAAGGTTACAATCAGCCCCAGCATTTT. As protein: CASRLQEGYNQPQHF.

This clone has a single count. The gene calls are TRBV27 and TRBJ1-2; D is uncertain. V lost 5 bases and J 1 base, leaving 17 bases between the germline ends. The CDR3 extends over 16 amino acids. CDR1 is MNHEY, CDR2 SMNVEV, per germline (reference sequence). CDR3 protein: CASSPGLGLSNYGYTF. For the CDR3, the DNA is TGTGCCAGCAGTCCCGGCCTTGGACTGAGTAACTATGGCTACACCTTC.